This T cell receptor beta chain was obtained from a study of PD-L1 blockade in urothelial cancer (dated by TCRdb to the late 2010s). Concerning the study at large: Therapy was started at some point between 2012 and 2014 for all patients, and atezolizumab 1,200 mg was administered intravenously every 3 weeks. Pretreatment tumor samples and matched peripheral blood, collected serially before and after atezolizumab treatment, underwent TCR sequencing. In the same patients, whole exome sequencing and RNA sequencing of pretreatment tumors were performed in addition to TCR sequencing. An ECOG performance status of 0 or 1 was recorded for the patients, and 0 to 3 prior chemotherapy regimens had been received by the patients. Somatic, immune and clinical correlates of response to PD-L1 blockade with atezolizumab in urothelial cancer were the focus of an exploratory multi-omic analysis. Durable clinical benefit was achieved by nine patients but not by the remaining 20. Pretreatment blood TCR-seq was available for about 27 patients, at least one posttreatment blood collection was obtained for 24 patients, and tumor TCR-seq was available for 24 patients. Blood samples were analyzed at two time points: 3 weeks after treatment start (second dose) and 6 weeks after treatment start. Blood samples gave median yields of approximately 130,000 T cells and 83,000 or so unique TCRs, along with a median clonality of 0.080. Durable clinical benefit meant progression-free survival longer than 6 months, and TCR features were also tested against progression-free and overall survival. About 85% of the 29 patients were males with bladder-origin urothelial cancer, and about 65% of the roughly 30 reported a prior smoking history.

Details on this clone: It lacks a known antigen. The record has no base qualities; no much larger clone is one base away.

The sample's time point, from its label and the paper: pretreatment peripheral blood. A total of 29 patients with locally advanced or metastatic urothelial carcinoma, treated at Memorial Sloan Kettering on a trial protocol, made up the cohort. Peripheral blood mononuclear cells were collected from each patient pretreatment and during treatment, giving between 1 and 8 total time points per patient. The Qiagen DNeasy Blood extraction kit was used to purify genomic DNA from total PBMCs and tumor samples. Collected pretreatment and during treatment, PBMCs were isolated and stored as previously described. To estimate absolute template abundance from read counts, synthetic TCR analog templates were spiked into each PCR. TCRbeta CDR3 regions were amplified from genomic DNA with bias-controlled V and J gene primers using the immunoSEQ assay. Rearranged TCRbeta segments were sequenced at approximately 20X coverage. The study's own analysis went as follows. Clustering was used to correct sequencing errors, and CDR3s were annotated against IMGT so that V, D and J genes could be assigned. Downstream analyses used only productive TCRbeta rearrangements, leaving out any out-of-frame or stop-codon sequences. Clonality was computed as one minus Shannon entropy normalized by the log of the number of unique productive sequences. Fisher's exact test with Benjamini-Hochberg correction, using a cutoff of adjusted p below 0.01, was how clones that differed between time points or between blood and tumor were identified. This immuneACCESS table, as held by TCRdb, lists in-frame sequences with V and J called but not all clones. Of the missing ones, under half trace to an unresolved V gene in checked studies; the others have no known cause. From that table come the V and J calls and clone size; the DNA was used to work out D and trimming. This sample has about 50,000 clones in its table, and around 84% of those were observed once. Together, the top ten hold 3% to 4% of the sample.

CDR1 and CDR2 are read off the germline V gene as SQVTM and ANQGSEA. For this chain, trimming is 6 bases at the V end and 0 bases at the J end, and the number of junction bases without a gene match is 15. The CDR3 goes from the cysteine to the phenylalanine over 18 residues. The sequence is cut down to CDR3 DNA, 54 bases in frame from base 1. Study-wide conclusions, independent of this receptor: Because the sample size was small (n = 29) and many of the analyses were exploratory, the results are meant to be hypothesis-generating. Improved progression-free and overall survival was associated with having pretreatment peripheral blood TCR clonality below the median. Among patients with durable benefit, tumor-associated TCR clones showed greater expansion in peripheral blood 3 weeks after treatment started (n of about 21, p = 0.022).

The chain is assembled from TRBV29-1 and TRBJ2-3; TRBD2 matches 10 bases in the middle. This specimen consisted of PBMCs, obtained around atezolizumab (anti-PD-L1) treatment. This receptor was obtained from a man aged 65 to 79 with urothelial cancer. The CDR3 is CSVWGLAGEGPSTDTQYF. Read as DNA, the sequence is TGCAGCGTGTGGGGGCTAGCGGGAGAGGGACCTAGCACAGATACGCAGTATTTT.